Listed below are T cell receptor beta chains from one sample, sequenced in a study of human T cells and chemical hapten exposure. One entry per CDR3 protein, called by TCRdb with MiXCR from the RACE reads. The sample records approximately 90,000 distinct CDR3 sequences, approximately 9% being singletons. Source: whole blood, taken in connection with sensitization to the hapten diphenylcyclopropenone (DPC). The receptors derive from a man aged 35 to 55 with alopecia areata. Some clones in this sample may be carry-over from other donors' samples. Both conserved end residues are part of each CDR3. A D gene is named only where the DNA matches it firmly. Clone size, where shown, is once, few, many, or a class for clones that have expanded.

>15|TRBJ2-7|TRBD2|NA|TRBV27
TGTGCCAGCAGTCGGACCGGGACTAGTGGGTACGAGCAGTACTTC
CASSRTGTSGYEQYF
>14|TRBJ2-5|NA|few|TRBV5-1
TGCGCCAGCAGCCTCGCAGCCGGGTCGGAGACCCAGTACTTC
CASSLAAGSETQYF
>14|TRBJ1-2|TRBD1|many|TRBV29-1
TGCAGCGTTGGCGGTGACAGGGGTACGGATGGCTACACCTTC
CSVGGDRGTDGYTF
>16|TRBJ2-3|NA|few|TRBV7-2
TGTGCCAGCAGCTTAGCGCGGGGCCTTAGCACAGATACGCAGTATTTT
CASSLARGLSTDTQYF
>13|TRBJ2-1|NA|NA|TRBV7-8
TGTGCCAGCAGCTATCAGGGCAGGGTTGAGCAGTTCTTC
CASSYQGRVEQFF
>13|TRBJ1-2|NA|NA|TRBV28
TGTGCCAGCAGTTTACCTCTCCTATCGGGCTACACCTTC
CASSLPLLSGYTF
>14|TRBJ2-7|NA|many|TRBV29-1
TGCAGCGTTGAAACACGACAGGACGTCTACGAGCAGTACTTC
CSVETRQDVYEQYF
>17|TRBJ2-2|TRBD1|few|TRBV19
TGTGCCAGTAGTATATGGCAGGGGGTGGTCGGGACCGGGGAGCTGTTTTTT
CASSIWQGVVGTGELFF
>15|TRBJ2-6|NA|NA|TRBV6-2/TRBV6-3
TGTGCCAGCAGTTACAGCCGCTCTGGGGCCAACGTCCTGACTTTC
CASSYSRSGANVLTF
>16|TRBJ2-3|NA|few|TRBV6-5
TGTGCCAGCAGTTACGGAACTAGATTTACCACAGATACGCAGTATTTT
CASSYGTRFTTDTQYF
>16|TRBJ1-4|NA|NA|TRBV6-6
TGTGCCAGCAGTTACCCTCCCTCAGCAACTAATGAAAAACTGTTTTTT
CASSYPPSATNEKLFF
>14|TRBJ1-3|NA|NA|TRBV13
TGTGCCAGAAGCTTCTGGGACTCTGGAAACACCATATATTTT
CARSFWDSGNTIYF
>16|TRBJ2-3|NA|few|TRBV28
TGTGCCAGCAGTTTTCCCGGCGGACCGGGCCGAGATACGCAGTATTTT
CASSFPGGPGRDTQYF
>12|TRBJ2-1|NA|NA|TRBV28
TGTGCCAGCAGTTCGAGGGGACTGGAGCAGTTCTTC
CASSSRGLEQFF
>12|TRBJ2-5|TRBD2|many|TRBV20-1
TGCAGTGCTAGGTTAGCGGGAGAGACCCAGTACTTC
CSARLAGETQYF
>15|TRBJ1-5|NA|many|TRBV6-5
TGTGCCAGCAGCCGGACAGTCAATAGCAATCAGCCCCAGCATTTT
CASSRTVNSNQPQHF
>15|TRBJ1-1|NA|many|TRBV7-9
TGTGCCAGCAGCTTAGGATCGGGAAAGGACACTGAAGCTTTCTTT
CASSLGSGKDTEAFF
>14|TRBJ1-6|NA|NA|TRBV20-1
TGCAGTGCTAGAGTGAAGGCAGGGCTTTCACCCCTCCACTTT
CSARVKAGLSPLHF
>12|TRBJ2-7|TRBD1|few|TRBV29-1
TGCAGCGCGGGACAGGGGACCTACGAGCAGTACTTC
CSAGQGTYEQYF
>13|TRBJ1-5|NA|NA|TRBV7-2
TGTGCCAGCAGCTCGGACAGCCAACAGCCCCAGCATTTT
CASSSDSQQPQHF
>12|TRBJ1-5|NA|NA|TRBV7-9
TGTGCCAGCAGCCCTGTCGCAGGGCCCCAGCATTTT
CASSPVAGPQHF
>18|TRBJ1-1|TRBD1|few|TRBV7-2
TGTGCCAGCAGCTACCCCGAGAGGGGGCTTAGGCTGAACACTGAAGCTTTCTTT
CASSYPERGLRLNTEAFF
>14|TRBJ2-5|NA|few|TRBV20-1
TGCAGTGCTAGAGGCCCCACAGGGGGGGGGACCCAGTACTTC
CSARGPTGGGTQYF
>18|TRBJ2-3|NA|few|TRBV28
TGTGCCAGCAGTTTATATCCCGAGCGGGTAGGGGACCCAGATACGCAGTATTTT
CASSLYPERVGDPDTQYF
>13|TRBJ1-1|NA|NA|TRBV27
TGTGCCAGCAGTTTATCTGGAAAGAATGAAGCTTTCTTT
CASSLSGKNEAFF
>12|TRBJ1-2|NA|many|TRBV28
TGTGCCAGCAAGAGGACTCGGGACGGCTACACCTTC
CASKRTRDGYTF
>15|TRBJ2-3|TRBD2|NA|TRBV5-6
TGTGCCAGCAACCTAGCGGGAGGGATCACAGATACGCAGTATTTT
CASNLAGGITDTQYF
>13|TRBJ2-3|NA|many|TRBV29-1
TGCAGCGTTGCCGGGAGAGCCACAGATACGCAGTATTTT
CSVAGRATDTQYF
>15|TRBJ2-5|NA|many|TRBV5-1
TGCGCCAGCAGCTTAGTACAGGCGGCGCAAGAGACCCAGTACTTC
CASSLVQAAQETQYF
>12|TRBJ2-3|NA|few|TRBV12-3/TRBV12-4
TGTGCCAGCAGCAACCGTTTCCCTACGCAGTATTTT
CASSNRFPTQYF
>17|TRBJ1-3|NA|many|TRBV28
TGTGCCAGCACTCTTTCATCCGGGCAATTCTCTGGAAACACCATATATTTT
CASTLSSGQFSGNTIYF
>13|TRBJ1-6|NA|NA|TRBV28
TGTGCCAGCAGTTCGGGCCATAATTCACCCCTCCACTTT
CASSSGHNSPLHF
>15|TRBJ2-3|TRBD2|NA|TRBV29-1
TGCAGCGTTGAAATAGCGGGAGTAGGCACAGATACGCAGTATTTT
CSVEIAGVGTDTQYF
>15|TRBJ2-3|TRBD2|NA|TRBV28
TGTGCCAGCAGTTTAAGCGGGAGGGCGGGAGATACGCAGTATTTT
CASSLSGRAGDTQYF
>14|TRBJ2-7|TRBD2|NA|TRBV7-2
TGTGCCAGCAGCTCCGGACTAGGCCCCTACGAGCAGTACTTC
CASSSGLGPYEQYF
>15|TRBJ2-2|TRBD1|NA|TRBV29-1
TGCAGCGTCGACACCAGGGACAGGCACACCGGGGAGCTGTTTTTT
CSVDTRDRHTGELFF
>18|TRBJ1-6|TRBD1|many|TRBV7-2
TGTGCCAGCAGCCCCCAGACAGGGGCGACAAAATATAATTCACCCCTCCACTTT
CASSPQTGATKYNSPLHF
>15|TRBJ1-1|TRBD1|NA|TRBV14
TGTGCCAGCAGCCAAGTTGGACAGGGGAGAACTGAAGCTTTCTTT
CASSQVGQGRTEAFF
>18|TRBJ2-3|TRBD2|NA|TRBV18
TGTGCCAGCTCACCACTAGCGGGAGCCTCAGGCCTCACAGATACGCAGTACTTT
CASSPLAGASGLTDTQYF
>12|TRBJ2-7|TRBD1|NA|TRBV25-1
TGTGCCAGCAGTGTACAGGGGTACGAGCAGTACTTC
CASSVQGYEQYF
>15|TRBJ2-3|TRBD1|NA|TRBV27
TGTGCCAGCAGTTTAGTACAGGGGCGCACAGATACGCAGTATTTT
CASSLVQGRTDTQYF
>14|TRBJ2-1|NA|NA|TRBV5-1
TGCGCCAGCAGCTGGGGGGAAGGAGCTAGGGAACAGTTCTTC
CASSWGEGAREQFF
>13|TRBJ2-3|NA|many|TRBV5-1
TGCGCCAGCAGCCCGGACGGCACAGATACGCAGTATTTT
CASSPDGTDTQYF
>16|TRBJ1-2|NA|NA|TRBV6-5
TGTGCCAGCAGTTACTCAAAGGCTCCCCGGGGGGATGGCTACACCTTC
CASSYSKAPRGDGYTF